This TCR beta chain was observed in a study of Ad26.COV2.S vaccination and SARS-CoV-2 variants. Study context: A participant enrolled in the COV1001 Ad26.COV2.S trial arm provided the sample. Intramuscular Ad26.COV2.S at 5x10^10 or 1x10^11 viral particles.

Whole-study results and caveats: Those who received vaccine or placebo ended up with similar non-spike TCR breadth.

Remarks on this clone: Its antigen is not known.

The length of the CDR3 is 14 residues. Deletions cut 6 bases from V and 5 bases from J, with 16 bases between. Germline V gives CDR1 SNHLY, CDR2 FYNNEI. The sample's treatment: roughly 20 received Ad26.COV2.S at low or high dose, single or two shots; a few received placebo; per-sample allocation not given. It was on day 63 after the first vaccine or placebo injection that samples were taken. Donation was by an adult aged 18-55 years who was in Boston. TCRdb's table, derived via immunoSEQ multiplex PCR, lists solely in-frame clones and lacks some. The table lists 380,000 or so clones, roughly four fifths of them singletons.

The TCR sequence derives from a person between 18 and 59 years old who received the Ad26.COV2.S COVID-19 vaccine or a placebo. The rearrangement uses TRBV2 and TRBJ2-5, with D perhaps matching TRBD1 or TRBD2 (5 bases each). Sequencing used peripheral blood, obtained in a trial of Ad26.COV2.S vaccine versus placebo. The CDR3, as DNA: TGTGCCAGCAGGGCCTCCGGGGCCGGGGAGACCCAGTACTTC. Translated, it gives CASRASGAGETQYF.